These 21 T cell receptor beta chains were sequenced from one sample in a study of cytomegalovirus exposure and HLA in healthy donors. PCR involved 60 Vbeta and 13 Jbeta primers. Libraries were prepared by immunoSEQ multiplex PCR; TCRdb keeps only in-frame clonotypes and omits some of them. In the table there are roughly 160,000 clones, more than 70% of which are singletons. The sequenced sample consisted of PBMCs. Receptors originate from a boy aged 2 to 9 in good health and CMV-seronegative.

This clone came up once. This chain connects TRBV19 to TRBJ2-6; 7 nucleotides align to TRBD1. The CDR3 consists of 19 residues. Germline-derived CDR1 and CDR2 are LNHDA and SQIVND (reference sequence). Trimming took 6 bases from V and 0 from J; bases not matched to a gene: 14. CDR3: CASRGGAGLPSSGANVLTF. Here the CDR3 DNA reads TGTGCCAGTAGAGGGGGCGCCGGTCTTCCTTCCTCTGGGGCCAACGTCCTGACTTTC.

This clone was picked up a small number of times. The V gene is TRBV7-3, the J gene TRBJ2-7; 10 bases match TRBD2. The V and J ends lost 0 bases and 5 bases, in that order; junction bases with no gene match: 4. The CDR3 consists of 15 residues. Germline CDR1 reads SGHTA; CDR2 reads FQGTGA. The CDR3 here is CASSLTSGRINEQYF. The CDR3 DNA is TGTGCCAGCAGCTTAACTAGCGGGAGGATTAACGAGCAGTACTTC. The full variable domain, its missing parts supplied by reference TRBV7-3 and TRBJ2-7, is GAGVSQTPSNKVTEKGKYVELRCDPISGHTALYWYRQSLGQGPEFLIYFQGTGAADDSGLPNDRFFAVRPEGSVSTLKIQRTERGDSAVYLCASSLTSGRINEQYFGPGTRLTVT.

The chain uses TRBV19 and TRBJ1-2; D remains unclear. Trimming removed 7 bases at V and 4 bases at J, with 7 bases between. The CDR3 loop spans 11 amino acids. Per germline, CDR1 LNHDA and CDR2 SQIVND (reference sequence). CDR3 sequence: CASTGGYGYTF. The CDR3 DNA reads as TGTGCCAGTACCGGCGGCTATGGCTACACCTTC.

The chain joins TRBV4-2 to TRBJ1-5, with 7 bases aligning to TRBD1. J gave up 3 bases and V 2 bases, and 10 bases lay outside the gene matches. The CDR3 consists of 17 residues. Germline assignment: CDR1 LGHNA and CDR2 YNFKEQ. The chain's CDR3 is CASSQFGHRGNNQPQHF. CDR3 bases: TGTGCCAGCAGCCAATTCGGTCACAGGGGCAACAATCAGCCCCAGCATTTT.

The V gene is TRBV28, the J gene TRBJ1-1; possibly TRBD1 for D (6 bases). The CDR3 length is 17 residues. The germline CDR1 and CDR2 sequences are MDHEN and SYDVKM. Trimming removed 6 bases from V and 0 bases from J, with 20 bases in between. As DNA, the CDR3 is TGTGCCAGCAGCTTTTGGGGGAGGGGGGGTATGAACACTGAAGCTTTCTTT. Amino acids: CASSFWGRGGMNTEAFF.

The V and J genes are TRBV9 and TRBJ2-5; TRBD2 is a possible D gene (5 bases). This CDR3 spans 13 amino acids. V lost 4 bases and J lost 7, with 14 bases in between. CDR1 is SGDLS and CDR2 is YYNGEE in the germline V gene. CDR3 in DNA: TGTGCCAGCAGCCCTTCTTACCGGGGGACCCAGTACTTC. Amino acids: CASSPSYRGTQYF.

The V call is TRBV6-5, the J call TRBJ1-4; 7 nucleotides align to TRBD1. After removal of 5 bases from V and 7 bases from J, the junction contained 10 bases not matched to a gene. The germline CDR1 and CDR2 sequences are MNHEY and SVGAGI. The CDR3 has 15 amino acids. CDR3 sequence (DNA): TGTGCCAGCAGTCCCGACAGGGACTGGGGTGAAAAACTGTTTTTT. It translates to CASSPDRDWGEKLFF.

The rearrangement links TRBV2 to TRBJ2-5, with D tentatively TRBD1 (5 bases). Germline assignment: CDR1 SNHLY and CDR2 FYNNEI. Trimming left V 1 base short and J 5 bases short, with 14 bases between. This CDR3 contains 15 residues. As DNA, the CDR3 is TGTGCCAGCAGTGAAGAACAGGCGGCAGGGGAGACCCAGTACTTC. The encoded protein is CASSEEQAAGETQYF.

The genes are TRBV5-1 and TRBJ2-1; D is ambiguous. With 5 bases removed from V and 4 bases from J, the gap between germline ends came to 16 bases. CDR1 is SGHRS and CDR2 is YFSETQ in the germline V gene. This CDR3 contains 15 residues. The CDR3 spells CASSSNVKIYNEQFF. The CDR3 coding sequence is TGCGCCAGCAGTAGTAATGTGAAGATTTACAATGAGCAGTTCTTC. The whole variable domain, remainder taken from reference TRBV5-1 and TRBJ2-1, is KAGVTQTPRYLIKTRGQQVTLSCSPISGHRSVSWYQQTPGQGLQFLFEYFSETQRNKGNFPGRFSGRQFSNSRSEMNVSTLELGDSALYLCASSSNVKIYNEQFFGPGTRLTVL.

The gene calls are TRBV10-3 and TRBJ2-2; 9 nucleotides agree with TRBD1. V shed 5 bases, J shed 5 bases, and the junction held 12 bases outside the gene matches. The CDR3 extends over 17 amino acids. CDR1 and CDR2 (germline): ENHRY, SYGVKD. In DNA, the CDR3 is TGTGCCATCAGTATGTCCCCGACAGGGGGAAGTACCGGGGAGCTGTTTTTT. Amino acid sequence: CAISMSPTGGSTGELFF.

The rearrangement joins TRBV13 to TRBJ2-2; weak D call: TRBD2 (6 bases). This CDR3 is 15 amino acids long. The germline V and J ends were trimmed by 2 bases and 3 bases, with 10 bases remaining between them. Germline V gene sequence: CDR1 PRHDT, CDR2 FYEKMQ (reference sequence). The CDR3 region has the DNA TGTGCCAGCAGCTTAAAACGGGAGTACACCGGGGAGCTGTTTTTT. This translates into CASSLKREYTGELFF.

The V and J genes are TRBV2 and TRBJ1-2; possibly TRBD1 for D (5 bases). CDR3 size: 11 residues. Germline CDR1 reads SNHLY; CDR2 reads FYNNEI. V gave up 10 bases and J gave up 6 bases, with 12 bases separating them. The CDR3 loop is CATRQTDGYTF. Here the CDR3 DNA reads TGTGCCACCCGACAGACCGATGGCTACACCTTC. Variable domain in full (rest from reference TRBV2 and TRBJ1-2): EPEVTQTPSHQVTQMGQEVILRCVPISNHLYFYWYRQILGQKVEFLVSFYNNEISEKSEIFDDQFSVERPDGSNFTLKIRSTKLEDSAMYFCATRQTDGYTFGSGTRLTVV.

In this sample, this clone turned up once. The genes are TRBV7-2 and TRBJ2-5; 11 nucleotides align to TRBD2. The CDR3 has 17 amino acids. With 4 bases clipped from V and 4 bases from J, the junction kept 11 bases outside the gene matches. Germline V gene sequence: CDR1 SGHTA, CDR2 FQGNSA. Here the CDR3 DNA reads TGTGCCAGCAGCTCGCAAGTGACTAGCGGGGTGAGAGAGACCCAGTACTTC. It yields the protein CASSSQVTSGVRETQYF.

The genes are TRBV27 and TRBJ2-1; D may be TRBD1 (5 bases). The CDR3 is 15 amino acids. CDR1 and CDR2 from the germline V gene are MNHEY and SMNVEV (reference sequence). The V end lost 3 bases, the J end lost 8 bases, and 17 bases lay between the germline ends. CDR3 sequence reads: CASSFSAGNADEQFF. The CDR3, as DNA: TGTGCCAGCAGTTTTTCGGCAGGGAACGCGGATGAGCAGTTCTTC.

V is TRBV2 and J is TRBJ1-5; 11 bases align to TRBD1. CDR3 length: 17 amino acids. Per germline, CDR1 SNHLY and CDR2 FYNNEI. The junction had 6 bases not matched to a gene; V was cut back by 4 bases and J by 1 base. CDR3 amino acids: CASSGDRGVSSNQPQHF. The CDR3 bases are TGTGCCAGCAGTGGGGACAGGGGGGTTTCGAGCAATCAGCCCCAGCATTTT. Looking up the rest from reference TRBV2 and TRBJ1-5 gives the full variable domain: EPEVTQTPSHQVTQMGQEVILRCVPISNHLYFYWYRQILGQKVEFLVSFYNNEISEKSEIFDDQFSVERPDGSNFTLKIRSTKLEDSAMYFCASSGDRGVSSNQPQHFGDGTRLSIL.

The CDR3 reads CASSSLAGVGEQYF. The CDR3 DNA is TGTGCCAGCAGCTCACTAGCGGGAGTTGGGGAGCAGTACTTC. The rearrangement uses TRBV7-8 and TRBJ2-7, with 11 bases fitting TRBD2. The CDR3 contains 14 residues. Germline CDR1 is SGHVS and CDR2 is FQNEAQ. Trimming removed 4 bases from V and 7 bases from J; junction bases left unmatched: 6. The entire variable domain, with the rest obtained from reference TRBV7-8 and TRBJ2-7, is as follows: GAGVSQSPRYKVAKRGQDVALRCDPISGHVSLFWYQQALGQGPEFLTYFQNEAQLDKSGLPSDRFFAERPEGSVSTLKIQRTQQEDSAVYLCASSSLAGVGEQYFGPGTRLTVT.

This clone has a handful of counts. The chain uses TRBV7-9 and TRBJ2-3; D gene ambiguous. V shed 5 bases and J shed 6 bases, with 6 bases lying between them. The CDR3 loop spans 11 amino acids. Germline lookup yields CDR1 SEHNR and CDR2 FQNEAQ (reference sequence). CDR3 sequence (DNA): TGTGCCAGCAGCAAGAGGGATACGCAGTATTTT. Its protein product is CASSKRDTQYF.

The CDR3 reads CASSVGRISNQPQHF. CDR3 DNA: TGTGCCAGTAGTGTGGGCCGCATTAGCAATCAGCCCCAGCATTTT. The chain is built from TRBV19 and TRBJ1-5, with D hard to call. V lost 5 bases to trimming and J lost 0 bases, with 11 bases between them. Germline lookup yields CDR1 LNHDA and CDR2 SQIVND (reference sequence). This CDR3 spans 15 amino acids.

CDR3 residues: CASSELQGAHNEQFF. Written as DNA, the CDR3 is TGTGCCAGCAGTGAATTGCAGGGGGCACACAATGAGCAGTTCTTC. The chain links TRBV25-1 to TRBJ2-1; 8 nucleotides match TRBD1. The CDR3 length is 15 residues. Per germline, CDR1 MGHDK and CDR2 SYGVNS. V lost 1 base and J lost 5; bases outside the gene matches: 4.

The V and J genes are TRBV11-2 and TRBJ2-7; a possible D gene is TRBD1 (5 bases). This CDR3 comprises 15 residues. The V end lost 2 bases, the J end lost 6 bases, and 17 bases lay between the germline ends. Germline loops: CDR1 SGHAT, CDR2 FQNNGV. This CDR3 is CASSLNLGTQGEQYF. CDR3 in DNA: TGTGCCAGCAGCTTAAATCTCGGCACCCAGGGCGAGCAGTACTTC. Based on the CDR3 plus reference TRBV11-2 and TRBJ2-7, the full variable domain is EAGVAQSPRYKIIEKRQSVAFWCNPISGHATLYWYQQILGQGPKLLIQFQNNGVVDDSQLPKDRFSAERLKGVDSTLKIQPAKLEDSAVYLCASSLNLGTQGEQYFGPGTRLTVT.

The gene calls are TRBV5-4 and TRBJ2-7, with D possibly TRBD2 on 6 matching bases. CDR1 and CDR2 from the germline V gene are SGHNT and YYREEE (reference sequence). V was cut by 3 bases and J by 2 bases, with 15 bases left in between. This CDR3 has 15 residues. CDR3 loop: CASSWDGGGTYEQYF. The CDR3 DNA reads TGTGCCAGCAGCTGGGACGGGGGAGGAACCTACGAGCAGTACTTC.